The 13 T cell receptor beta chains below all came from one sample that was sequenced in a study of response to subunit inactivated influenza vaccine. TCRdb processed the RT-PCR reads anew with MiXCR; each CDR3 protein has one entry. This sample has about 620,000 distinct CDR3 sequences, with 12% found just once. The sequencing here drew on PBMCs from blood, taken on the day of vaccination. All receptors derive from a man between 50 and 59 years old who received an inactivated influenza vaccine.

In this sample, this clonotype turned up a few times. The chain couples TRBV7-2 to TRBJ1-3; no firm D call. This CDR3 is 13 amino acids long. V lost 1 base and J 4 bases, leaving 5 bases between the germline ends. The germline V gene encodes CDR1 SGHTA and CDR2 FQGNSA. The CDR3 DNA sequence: TGTGCCAGCAGCTTAGGCGTGGGAAACACCATATATTTT. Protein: CASSLGVGNTIYF.

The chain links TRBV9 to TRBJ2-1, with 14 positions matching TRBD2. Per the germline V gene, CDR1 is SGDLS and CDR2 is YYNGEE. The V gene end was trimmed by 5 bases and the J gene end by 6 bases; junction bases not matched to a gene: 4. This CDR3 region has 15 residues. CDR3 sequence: CASSETSGRANEQFF. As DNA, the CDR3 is TGTGCCAGCAGTGAGACTAGCGGGAGGGCCAATGAGCAGTTCTTC.

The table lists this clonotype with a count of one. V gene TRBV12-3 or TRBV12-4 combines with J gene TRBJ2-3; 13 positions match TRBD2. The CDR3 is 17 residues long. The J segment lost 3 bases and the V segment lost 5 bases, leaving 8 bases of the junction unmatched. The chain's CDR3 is CASSPGLAGETTDTQYF. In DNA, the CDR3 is TGTGCCAGCAGTCCCGGACTAGCGGGAGAGACGACAGATACGCAGTATTTT.

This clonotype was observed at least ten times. The CDR3 here is CASSLGVLETQYF. The CDR3 DNA is TGTGCCAGCAGCTTAGGGGTATTAGAGACCCAGTACTTC. V usage is TRBV7-2 and J usage is TRBJ2-5; no definite D call. The CDR3 has 13 residues. The germline CDR1 and CDR2 sequences are SGHTA and FQGNSA. V dropped 1 base and J dropped 4 bases, with 7 bases sitting between them.

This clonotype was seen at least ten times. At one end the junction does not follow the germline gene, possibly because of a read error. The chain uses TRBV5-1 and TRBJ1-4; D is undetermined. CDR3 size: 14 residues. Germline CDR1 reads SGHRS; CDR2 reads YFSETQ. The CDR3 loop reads CASSLSGTNEKLFF. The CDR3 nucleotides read TGTGCCAGCAGCTTATCAGGCACTAATGAAAAACTGTTTTTT.

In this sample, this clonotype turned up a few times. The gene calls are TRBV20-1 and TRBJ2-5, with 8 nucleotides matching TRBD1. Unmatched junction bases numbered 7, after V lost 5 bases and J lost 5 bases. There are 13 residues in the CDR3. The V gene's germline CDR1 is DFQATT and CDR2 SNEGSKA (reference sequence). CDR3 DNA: TGCAGTGCTCGCCAGACAGGGGTGGAGACCCAGTACTTC. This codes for CSARQTGVETQYF.

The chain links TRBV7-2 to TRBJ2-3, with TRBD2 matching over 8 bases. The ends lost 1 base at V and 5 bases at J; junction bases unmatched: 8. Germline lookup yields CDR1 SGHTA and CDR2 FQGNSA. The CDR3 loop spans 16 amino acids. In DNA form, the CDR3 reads TGTGCCAGCAGCTTAGGTCCCGGGGGGGGTAAAGATACGCAGTATTTT. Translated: CASSLGPGGGKDTQYF.

CDR3 loop: CASSLGLDLREQYF. CDR3 in DNA: TGTGCCAGCAGCTTGGGATTGGACCTAAGGGAGCAGTACTTC. The chain recombines TRBV5-6 with TRBJ2-7, with D unresolved. Trimming shortened V by 0 bases and J by 7 bases, and 14 bases separated the two germline ends. Germline V CDR1 and CDR2: SGHDT, YYEEEE. The CDR3 runs 14 residues.

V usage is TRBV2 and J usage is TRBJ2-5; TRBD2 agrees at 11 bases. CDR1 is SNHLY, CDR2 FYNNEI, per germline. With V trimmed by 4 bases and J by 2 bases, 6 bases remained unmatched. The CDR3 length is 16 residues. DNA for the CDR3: TGTGCCAGCAGTGTACTAGCGGGAGTGGGTCAAGAGACCCAGTACTTC. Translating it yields CASSVLAGVGQETQYF.

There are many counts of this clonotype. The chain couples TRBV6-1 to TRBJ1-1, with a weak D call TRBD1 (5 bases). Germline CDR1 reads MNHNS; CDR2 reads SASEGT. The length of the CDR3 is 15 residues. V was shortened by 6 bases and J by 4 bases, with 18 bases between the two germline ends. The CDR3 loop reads CASRTPKGTGTEAFF. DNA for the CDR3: TGTGCCAGCAGGACCCCGAAGGGGACCGGCACTGAAGCTTTCTTT.

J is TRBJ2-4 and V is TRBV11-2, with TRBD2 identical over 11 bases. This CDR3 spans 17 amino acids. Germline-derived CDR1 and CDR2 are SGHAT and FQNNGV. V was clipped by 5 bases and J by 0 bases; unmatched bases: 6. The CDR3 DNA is TGTGCCAGCAGCAGATCTAGCGGGAGGATAGCCAAAAACATTCAGTACTTC. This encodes CASSRSSGRIAKNIQYF.

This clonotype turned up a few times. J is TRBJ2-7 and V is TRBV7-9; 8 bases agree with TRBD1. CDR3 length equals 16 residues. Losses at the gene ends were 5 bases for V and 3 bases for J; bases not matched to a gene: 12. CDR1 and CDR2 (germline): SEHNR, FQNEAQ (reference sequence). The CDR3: CASSIITGGKSYEQYF. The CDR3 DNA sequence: TGTGCCAGCAGCATCATCACAGGGGGAAAAAGCTACGAGCAGTACTTC.

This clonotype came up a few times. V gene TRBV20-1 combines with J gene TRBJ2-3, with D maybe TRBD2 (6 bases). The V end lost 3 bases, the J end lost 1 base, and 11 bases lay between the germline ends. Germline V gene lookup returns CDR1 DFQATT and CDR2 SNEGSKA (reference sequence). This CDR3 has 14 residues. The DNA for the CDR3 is TGCAGTGCTAGCGGGAGATGGGGCACAGATACGCAGTATTTT. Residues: CSASGRWGTDTQYF.